This T cell receptor (beta chain) originates from a study of T cells after yellow fever vaccination. The study's findings and limits: A faster peak, day 5 versus 15, was reached by the weaker secondary response.

Generation of TCR cDNA used 5'RACE template switching (which added a universal primer site and UMIs). From the 5' RACE reads, TCRdb called clonotypes with MiXCR, one entry per CDR3 protein. The table lists about 220,000 distinct CDR3 sequences, 3% to 3.5% of them singletons. Deletions cut 2 bases from V and 0 bases from J, with 8 bases between. This CDR3 is 15 amino acids long. This clonotype was counted ten times or more. Its matching antigen is unknown. The V and J genes are TRBV12-3 or TRBV12-4 and TRBJ2-1; D gene uncertain. The sample consisted of CD4+ T cells sorted from PBMCs, taken 10 days after the yellow fever booster vaccination. This clonotype originated in a man younger than 35 who received the YFV17D yellow fever vaccine. The CDR3 loop reads CASSLRHSSYNEQFF. Written as DNA, the CDR3 is TGTGCCAGCAGTTTACGGCATAGCTCCTACAATGAGCAGTTCTTC.